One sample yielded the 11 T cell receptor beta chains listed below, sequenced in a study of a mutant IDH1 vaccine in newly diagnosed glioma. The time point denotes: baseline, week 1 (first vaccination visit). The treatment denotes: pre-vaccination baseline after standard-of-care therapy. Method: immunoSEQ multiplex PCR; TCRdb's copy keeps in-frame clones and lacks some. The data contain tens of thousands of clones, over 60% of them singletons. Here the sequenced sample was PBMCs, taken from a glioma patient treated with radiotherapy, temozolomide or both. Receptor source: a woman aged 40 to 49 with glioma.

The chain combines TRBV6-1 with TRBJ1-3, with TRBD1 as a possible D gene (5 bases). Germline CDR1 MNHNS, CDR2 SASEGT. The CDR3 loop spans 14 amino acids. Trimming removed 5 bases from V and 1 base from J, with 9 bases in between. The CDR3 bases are TGTGCCAGCAGTCTCGGGGGGTCTGGAAACACCATATATTTT. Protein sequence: CASSLGGSGNTIYF.

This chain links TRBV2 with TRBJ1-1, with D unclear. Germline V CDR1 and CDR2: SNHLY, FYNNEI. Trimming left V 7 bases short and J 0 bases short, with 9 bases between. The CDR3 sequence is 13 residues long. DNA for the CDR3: TGTGCCAGCAATCAAAACATGAACACTGAAGCTTTCTTT. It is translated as CASNQNMNTEAFF. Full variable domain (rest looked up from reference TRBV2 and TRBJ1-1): EPEVTQTPSHQVTQMGQEVILRCVPISNHLYFYWYRQILGQKVEFLVSFYNNEISEKSEIFDDQFSVERPDGSNFTLKIRSTKLEDSAMYFCASNQNMNTEAFFGQGTRLTVV.

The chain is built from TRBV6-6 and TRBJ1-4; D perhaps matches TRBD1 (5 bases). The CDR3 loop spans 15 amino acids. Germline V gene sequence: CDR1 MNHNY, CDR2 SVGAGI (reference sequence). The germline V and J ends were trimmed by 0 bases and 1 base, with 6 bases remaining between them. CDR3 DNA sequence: TGTGCCAGCAGTTACTCCCAGGGAACTAATGAAAAACTGTTTTTT. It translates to CASSYSQGTNEKLFF.

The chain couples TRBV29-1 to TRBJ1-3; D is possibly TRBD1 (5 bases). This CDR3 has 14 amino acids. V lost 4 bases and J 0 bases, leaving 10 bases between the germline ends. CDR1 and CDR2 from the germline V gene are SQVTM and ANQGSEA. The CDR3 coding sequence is TGCAGCGTTGGGTTGGGGCACTCTGGAAACACCATATATTTT. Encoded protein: CSVGLGHSGNTIYF.

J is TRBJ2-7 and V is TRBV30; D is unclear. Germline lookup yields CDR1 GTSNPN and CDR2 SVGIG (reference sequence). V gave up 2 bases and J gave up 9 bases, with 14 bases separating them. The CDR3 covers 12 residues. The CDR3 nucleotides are TGTGCCTGGAGTACCACGTCGATTTGGCAGTACTTC. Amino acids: CAWSTTSIWQYF.

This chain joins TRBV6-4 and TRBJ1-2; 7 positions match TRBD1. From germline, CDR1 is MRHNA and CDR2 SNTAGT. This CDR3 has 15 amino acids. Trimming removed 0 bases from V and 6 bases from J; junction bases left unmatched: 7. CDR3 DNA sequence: TGTGCCAGCAGTGACTCTGAGACAGGGACTCATGGCTACACCTTC. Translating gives CASSDSETGTHGYTF.

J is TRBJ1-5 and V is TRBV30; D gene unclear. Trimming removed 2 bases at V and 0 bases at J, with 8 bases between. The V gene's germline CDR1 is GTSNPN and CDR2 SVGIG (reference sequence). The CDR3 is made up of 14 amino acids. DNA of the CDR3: TGTGCCTGGAGTAATGTGGATAGCAATCAGCCCCAGCATTTT. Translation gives CAWSNVDSNQPQHF.

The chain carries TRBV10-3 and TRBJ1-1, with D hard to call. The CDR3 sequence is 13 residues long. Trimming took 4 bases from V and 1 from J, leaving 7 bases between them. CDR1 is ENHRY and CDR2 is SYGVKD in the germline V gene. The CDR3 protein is CAISGAGNTEAFF. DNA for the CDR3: TGTGCCATCAGTGGAGCAGGGAACACTGAAGCTTTCTTT.

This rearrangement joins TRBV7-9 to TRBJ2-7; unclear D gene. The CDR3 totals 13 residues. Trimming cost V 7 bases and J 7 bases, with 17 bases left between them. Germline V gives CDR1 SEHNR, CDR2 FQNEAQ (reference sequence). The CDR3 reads CASTRRGTSEQYF. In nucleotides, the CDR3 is TGTGCCAGCACCCGCCGTGGTACCTCGGAGCAGTACTTC. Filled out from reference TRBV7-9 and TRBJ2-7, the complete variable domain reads DTGVSQNPRHKITKRGQNVTFRCDPISEHNRLYWYRQTLGQGPEFLTYFQNEAQLEKSRLLSDRFSAERPKGSFSTLEIQRTEQGDSAMYLCASTRRGTSEQYFGPGTRLTVT.

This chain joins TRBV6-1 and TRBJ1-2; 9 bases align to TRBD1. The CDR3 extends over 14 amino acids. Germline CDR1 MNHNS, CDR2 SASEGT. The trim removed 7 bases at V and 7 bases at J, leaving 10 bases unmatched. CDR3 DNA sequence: TGTGCCAGCAATCCGGGACAGGGACGAGGTGGCTACACCTTC. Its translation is CASNPGQGRGGYTF.

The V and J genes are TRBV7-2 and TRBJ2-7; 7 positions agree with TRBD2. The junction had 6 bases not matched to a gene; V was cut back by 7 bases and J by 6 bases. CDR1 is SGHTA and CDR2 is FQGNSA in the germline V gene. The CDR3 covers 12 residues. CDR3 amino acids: CASTSSGGEQYF. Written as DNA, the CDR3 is TGTGCCAGCACCTCCTCGGGGGGCGAGCAGTACTTC.